This T cell receptor (beta chain) was documented in a study of blood T cell repertoires in COVID-19 (TCRdb year 2020). About the investigation overall: Samples covering the acute and convalescent phases of COVID-19 were provided by collaborators in the United States, Italy and Spain. The prospective study material was composed of cDNA or gDNA derived from T cells, B-cell-depleted T cells, or PBMCs. Subjects who had been exposed to COVID-19, were actively infected with it, or had recovered from it provided the deeply sampled blood TCRbeta repertoires that made up the dataset. The repertoires were released in a freely available public database intended as a resource for research on the immune response to SARS-CoV-2. Samples came from the ongoing ImmuneRACE study (first 160 participants) plus 1,254 subjects from 6 global collaborators. A de-identified subject ID, COVID-19 status, age in years and sex were almost always included in the sample metadata. Where HLA class I and class II types were available, the types were taken from metadata supplied by the sample provider, not from assay-based typing. Overall study results and their limits: How much clinical and demographic metadata was included differed by source and by participant, and the metadata was provided uncurated.

The immunoSEQ Assay, a bias-controlled multiplex PCR, was used to amplify TCRbeta CDR3 regions from genomic DNA. As for the original processing: The number of nucleated cells in each sample was estimated from the amplification of reference gene primers within the assay. Sequence reads were collapsed and filtered to measure the absolute abundance of every unique TCRbeta CDR3 rearrangement. For each sample, productive Simpson clonality was calculated by taking the square root of Simpson's diversity index across productive rearrangements. Imported from immuneACCESS, the table was reduced by TCRdb to in-frame sequences with V and J called. These copies leave out some clones; in studies compared against another copy, an unresolved V gene accounts for under half, and the cause of the remainder is not known. V, J and clone size reflect that table, while D and trimming were determined from the DNA. The sample records around 19,000 clones, around 90% of which are singletons. Roughly 7% of the sample lies in the top ten.

By its share of the sample, this clone is large (0.1 to 1%). It lacks a known antigen. Base quality data are lacking; no much larger clone is found one base away. Collaborating institutions collected whole blood in K2EDTA tubes following their own protocols. For TCRbeta analysis, collaborator samples were shipped as frozen whole blood, as isolated PBMCs, or as DNA extracted from either sample type. In the germline V gene (reference sequence), CDR1 corresponds to LNHDA and CDR2 to SQIVND. The V and J ends are trimmed by 5 bases and 0 bases, leaving 11 bases between them. The CDR3 runs 15 residues from the cysteine to the phenylalanine. Only CDR3 DNA remains: 45 bases, in frame from the first base.

The origin of this receptor is a man in his 70s with active COVID-19. This chain joins TRBV19 to TRBJ1-5, with TRBD1 as a weak D call on 6 bases. The material sequenced was peripheral blood. The sequence in DNA is TGTGCCAGTAGTGGAGGACAGCATAGCAATCAGCCCCAGCATTTT. Its product reads: CASSGGQHSNQPQHF.